The rows below give T cell receptor beta chains drawn from one sample of a study of shared clonotypes between healthy human individuals. Using immunoSEQ multiplex PCR, the repertoire was profiled, and TCRdb retains in-frame clones only, with some absent. This table holds about 1.4 million clones, roughly 96% found once. The specimen was naive CD4+ T cells sorted from blood. All receptors derive from a young man in good health. The CDR3 runs from the conserved cysteine through the conserved F or W. D genes are given only for firm matches. Clone size, where shown, is once, few, many, or a class for clones that have expanded.

clone_size	d_call	v_call	j_call	cdr3_nt	cdr3_aa
NA	NA	TRBV29-1	TRBJ2-1	TGCAGCGTTGCAGAAGGGTCTGAGCAGTTCTTC	CSVAEGSEQFF
NA	TRBD2	TRBV2	TRBJ2-7	TGTGCCAGCAGGCCCCCCCAGGGGACTAGGATCGAGCAGTACTTC	CASRPPQGTRIEQYF
NA	NA	TRBV11-3	TRBJ2-7	TGTGCCAGCAGCTTTCAGGGAGTGGGCTACGAGCAGTACTTC	CASSFQGVGYEQYF
NA	NA	TRBV5-6	TRBJ2-1	TGTGCCAGCAGCTTGCGCCAACAGGTATACAATGAGCAGTTCTTC	CASSLRQQVYNEQFF
NA	NA	TRBV27	TRBJ2-5	TGTGCCAGCAGGCAGGGCCCCCAAGCGTCGACCCAGTACTTC	CASRQGPQASTQYF
NA	TRBD1	TRBV11-2	TRBJ1-1	TGTGCCAGCAGCTTAGAAAGGGGGCGCATGAACACTGAAGCTTTCTTT	CASSLERGRMNTEAFF
NA	NA	TRBV28	TRBJ1-2	TGTGCCAGCAGTGCGATCAGGGACTCGAGGATTCAGAGCTATGGCTACACCTTC	CASSAIRDSRIQSYGYTF
NA	TRBD2	TRBV5-1	TRBJ2-7	TGCGCCAGCAGCTTAACGGGACTAGCGGGAGTTGACGAGCAGTACTTC	CASSLTGLAGVDEQYF
NA	TRBD1	TRBV7-9	TRBJ1-4	TGTGCCAGCAGCCTTACAGGGGGGGTTGAAAAACTGTTTTTT	CASSLTGGVEKLFF
once	NA	TRBV7-2	TRBJ2-6	TGTGCCAGCAGCTTACAGGGTCCTGGGGCCAACGTCCTGACTTTC	CASSLQGPGANVLTF
NA	NA	TRBV15	TRBJ1-1	TGTGCCACCACCCTGAGAAGGTACACTGAAGCTTTCTTT	CATTLRRYTEAFF
NA	TRBD2	TRBV10-3	TRBJ2-1	TGTGCCATCAGTCCAGGGACTAGCGGGATCTATGAGCAGTTCTTC	CAISPGTSGIYEQFF
once	NA	TRBV6-5	TRBJ1-2	TGTGCCAGCAGTTACTCGTATGGTTATGGCTACACCTTC	CASSYSYGYGYTF
NA	NA	TRBV19	TRBJ2-4	TGTGCCAGTACTGAACTTCCGATTGAACTAGCCAAAAACATTCAGTACTTC	CASTELPIELAKNIQYF
NA	NA	TRBV9	TRBJ1-1	TGTGCCAGCAGCGTAGAATTGGGGGGAACGGCTTTCTTT	CASSVELGGTAFF
NA	NA	TRBV9	TRBJ2-3	TGTGCCAGCAGCGTAGTTGAGTACACAGATACGCAGTATTTT	CASSVVEYTDTQYF
once	TRBD1	TRBV7-6	TRBJ2-7	TGTGCCAGCATCCAGACAGGGACCTACGAGCAGTACTTC	CASIQTGTYEQYF
NA	NA	TRBV2	TRBJ2-7	TGTGCCAGCAGTGAAGCGCTCTACGAGCAGTACTTC	CASSEALYEQYF
NA	TRBD2	TRBV18	TRBJ2-7	TGTGCCAGCTCACCACCTTTGGCTAGCGGGAGTTTGAAGTACTTC	CASSPPLASGSLKYF
NA	TRBD1	TRBV5-6	TRBJ2-7	TGTGCCAGCAGCACATCCGGGACAGGGGCCTACGAGCAGTACTTC	CASSTSGTGAYEQYF
NA	NA	TRBV5-4	TRBJ1-1	TGTGCCAGCAGCCCGGCACAGGGAGGTAAAATGAACACTGAAGCTTTCTTT	CASSPAQGGKMNTEAFF
NA	NA	TRBV7-2	TRBJ1-3	TGTGCCAGCAGCTCGGGTCGGGCCGCAGACTCTGGAAACACCATATATTTT	CASSSGRAADSGNTIYF
NA	TRBD2	TRBV28	TRBJ2-5	TGTGCCAGCAGCCCCCCGGCTCTGGGGGGGGAGACCCAGTACTTC	CASSPPALGGETQYF
NA	TRBD2	TRBV27	TRBJ2-3	TGTGCCAGCAGACCCCATGGGGGGGGCACAGATACGCAGTATTTT	CASRPHGGGTDTQYF
NA	NA	TRBV7-6	TRBJ2-3	TGTGCCAGCAGCCTAGGACCGCGGCTAAGTAGGGGCCCTCACGATACGCAGTATTTT	CASSLGPRLSRGPHDTQYF
once	TRBD1	TRBV10-3	TRBJ2-7	TGTGCCATCAGTGGGGAGACAGGGTTTGTAGAGCAGTACTTC	CAISGETGFVEQYF
NA	NA	TRBV2	TRBJ2-3	TGTGCCAGCAGTCGGAAGGGGAGCACAGATACGCAGTATTTT	CASSRKGSTDTQYF
NA	TRBD2	TRBV7-9	TRBJ2-5	TGTGCCAGCAGCTTAGCTAGCGGGAGGGCCAAGCAAGAGACCCAGTACTTC	CASSLASGRAKQETQYF
NA	NA	TRBV5-1	TRBJ1-1	TGCGCCAGCAGCTTGACGATCAGGGTAGGGAACACTGAAGCTTTCTTT	CASSLTIRVGNTEAFF
NA	TRBD1	TRBV11-2	TRBJ2-7	TGTGCCAGCAGCTTAGTGGGACAGGGGGCGAAGGCCTACGAGCAGTACTTC	CASSLVGQGAKAYEQYF
NA	NA	TRBV14	TRBJ2-1	TGTGCCAGCAGCCCTTACACCGGTAGCTCCTACAATGAGCAGTTCTTC	CASSPYTGSSYNEQFF
once	TRBD2	TRBV27	TRBJ2-5	TGTGCCAGCAGATTAGCGGGAGCCCAAGAGACCCAGTACTTC	CASRLAGAQETQYF
few	NA	TRBV7-9	TRBJ2-7	TGTGCCAGCAGCACCCGGACAGCCTCCTACGAGCAGTACTTC	CASSTRTASYEQYF
NA	TRBD1	TRBV28	TRBJ1-4	TGTGCCAGCAGTATACACCAAATGACAGGGGGCGCTAGTGAAAAACTGTTTTTT	CASSIHQMTGGASEKLFF
NA	NA	TRBV11-2	TRBJ1-4	TGTGCCAGCAGCTTAAAGGCAACTAATGAAAAACTGTTTTTT	CASSLKATNEKLFF
once	NA	TRBV27	TRBJ1-5	TGTGCCAGCAGTTTTGCAAAAGGCATTGGTGATCAGCCCCAGCATTTT	CASSFAKGIGDQPQHF
NA	NA	TRBV28	TRBJ2-3	TGTGCCAGCAGCCGACGTAACCAGTGGACAGATACGCAGTATTTT	CASSRRNQWTDTQYF
NA	NA	TRBV28	TRBJ2-7	TGTGCCAGCAGCCATACGTACGAGCAGTACTTC	CASSHTYEQYF
NA	TRBD2	TRBV7-3	TRBJ2-2	TGTGCCAGCAGCTTAGGGACTAGCGACACCGGGGAGCTGTTTTTT	CASSLGTSDTGELFF
NA	NA	TRBV6-5	TRBJ1-2	TGTGCCAGCAGAACCTCCGGACAGAACTATGGCTACACCTTC	CASRTSGQNYGYTF
NA	TRBD2	TRBV28	TRBJ2-1	TGTGCCAGCAGTTTGGGAGGGACCACCTACAATGAGCAGTTCTTC	CASSLGGTTYNEQFF
NA	NA	TRBV5-1	TRBJ2-5	TGCGCCAGCAGCTTGGCGGCAGGGGGGGAGGAGACCCAGTACTTC	CASSLAAGGEETQYF
NA	TRBD1	TRBV29-1	TRBJ1-4	TGCAGCGTTGAAGGTGGGACAGGGGGCGGTGAAAAACTGTTTTTT	CSVEGGTGGGEKLFF
NA	NA	TRBV5-4	TRBJ2-7	TGTGCCAGCAGCAACCGGGACGGACTCGAGCAGTACTTC	CASSNRDGLEQYF
NA	NA	TRBV30	TRBJ1-2	TGTGCCTGGACAAGTCCGCCTTATGCGTACACCTTC	CAWTSPPYAYTF